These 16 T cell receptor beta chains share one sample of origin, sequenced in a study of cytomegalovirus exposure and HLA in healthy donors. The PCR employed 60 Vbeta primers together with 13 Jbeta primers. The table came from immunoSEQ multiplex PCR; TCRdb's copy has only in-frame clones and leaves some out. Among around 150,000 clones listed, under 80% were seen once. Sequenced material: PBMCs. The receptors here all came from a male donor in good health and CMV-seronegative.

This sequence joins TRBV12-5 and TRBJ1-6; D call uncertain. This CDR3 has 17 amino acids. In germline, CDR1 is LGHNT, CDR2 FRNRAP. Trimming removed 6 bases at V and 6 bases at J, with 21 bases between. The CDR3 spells CASGRPEREETNSPLHF. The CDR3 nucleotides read TGTGCTAGTGGCCGCCCAGAAAGAGAGGAGACTAATTCACCCCTCCACTTT.

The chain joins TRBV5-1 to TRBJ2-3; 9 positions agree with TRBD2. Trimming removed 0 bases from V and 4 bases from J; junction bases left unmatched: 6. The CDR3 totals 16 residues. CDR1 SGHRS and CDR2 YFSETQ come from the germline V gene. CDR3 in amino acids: CASSLAGRGGSDTQYF. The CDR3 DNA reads TGCGCCAGCAGCTTGGCTGGGCGGGGGGGGTCAGATACGCAGTATTTT.

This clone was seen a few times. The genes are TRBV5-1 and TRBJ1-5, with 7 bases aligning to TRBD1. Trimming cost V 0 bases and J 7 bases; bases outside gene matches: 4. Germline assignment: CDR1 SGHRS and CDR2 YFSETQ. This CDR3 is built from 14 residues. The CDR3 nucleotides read TGCGCCAGCAGCTTGGAGGGGGCCGGGCAGCCCCAGCATTTT. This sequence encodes CASSLEGAGQPQHF.

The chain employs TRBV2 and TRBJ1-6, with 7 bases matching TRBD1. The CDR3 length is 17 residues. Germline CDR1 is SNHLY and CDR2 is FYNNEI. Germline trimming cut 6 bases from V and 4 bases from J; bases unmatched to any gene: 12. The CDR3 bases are TGTGCCAGCAGCAAACCCCCCCGGGACAGATATAATTCACCCCTCCACTTT. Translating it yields CASSKPPRDRYNSPLHF.

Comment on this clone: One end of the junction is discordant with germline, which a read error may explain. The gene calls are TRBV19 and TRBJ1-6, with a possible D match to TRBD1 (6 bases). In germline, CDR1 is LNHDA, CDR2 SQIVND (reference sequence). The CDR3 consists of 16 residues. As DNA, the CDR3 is TGTGCCCGTAGTATAGGTGGACAGCTACATAATTCACCCCTCCACTTT. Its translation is CARSIGGQLHNSPLHF. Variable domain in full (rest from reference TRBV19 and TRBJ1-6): DGGITQSPKYLFRKEGQNVTLSCEQNLNHDAMYWYRQDPGQGLRLIYYSQIVNDFQKGDIAEGYSVSREKKESFPLTVTSAQKNPTAFYLCARSIGGQLHNSPLHFGNGTRLTVT.

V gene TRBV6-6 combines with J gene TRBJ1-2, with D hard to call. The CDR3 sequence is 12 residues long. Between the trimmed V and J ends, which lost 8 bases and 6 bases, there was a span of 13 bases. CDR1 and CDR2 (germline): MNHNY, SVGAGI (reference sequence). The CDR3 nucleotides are TGTGCCAGCGGGCGCCTGGAGGATGGCTACACCTTC. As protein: CASGRLEDGYTF.

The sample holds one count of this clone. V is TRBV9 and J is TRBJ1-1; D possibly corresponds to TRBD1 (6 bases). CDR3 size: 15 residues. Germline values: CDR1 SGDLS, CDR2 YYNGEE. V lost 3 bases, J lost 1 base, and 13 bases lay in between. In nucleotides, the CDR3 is TGTGCCAGCAGCGCCCAACCGGACAGGAACACTGAAGCTTTCTTT. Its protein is CASSAQPDRNTEAFF.

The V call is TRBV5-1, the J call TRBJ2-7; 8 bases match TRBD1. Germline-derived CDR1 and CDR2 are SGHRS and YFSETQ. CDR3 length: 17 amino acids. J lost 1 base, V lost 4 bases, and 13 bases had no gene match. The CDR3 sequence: CASSPEGGTGISYEQYF. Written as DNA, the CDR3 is TGCGCCAGCAGCCCAGAGGGCGGGACAGGTATATCCTACGAGCAGTACTTC.

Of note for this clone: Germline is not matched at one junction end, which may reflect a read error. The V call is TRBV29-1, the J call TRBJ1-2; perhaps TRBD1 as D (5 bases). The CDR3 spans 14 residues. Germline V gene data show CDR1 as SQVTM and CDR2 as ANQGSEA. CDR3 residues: CSVEDSGARGGYPF. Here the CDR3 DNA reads TGCAGCGTTGAAGATTCCGGGGCGAGGGGAGGCTACCCCTTC.

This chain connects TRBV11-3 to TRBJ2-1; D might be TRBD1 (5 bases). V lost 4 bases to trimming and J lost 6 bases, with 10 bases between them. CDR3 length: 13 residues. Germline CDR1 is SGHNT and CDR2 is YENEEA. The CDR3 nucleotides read TGTGCCAGCAGCTCTATAAGGGGCAATGAGCAGTTCTTC. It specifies CASSSIRGNEQFF.

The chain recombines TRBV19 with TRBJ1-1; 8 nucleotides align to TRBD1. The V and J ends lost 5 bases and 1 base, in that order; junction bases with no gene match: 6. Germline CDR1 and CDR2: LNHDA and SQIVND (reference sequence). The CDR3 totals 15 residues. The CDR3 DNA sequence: TGTGCCAGTAGTGGGCAGGGGGCTTGGAACACTGAAGCTTTCTTT. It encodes CASSGQGAWNTEAFF.

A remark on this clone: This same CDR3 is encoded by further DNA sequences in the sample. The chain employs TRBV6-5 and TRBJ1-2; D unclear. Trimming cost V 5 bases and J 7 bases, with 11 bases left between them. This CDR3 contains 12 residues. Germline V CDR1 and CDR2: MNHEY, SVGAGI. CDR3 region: CASSRAPGGYTF. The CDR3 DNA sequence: TGTGCCAGCAGTCGAGCTCCAGGTGGCTACACCTTC.

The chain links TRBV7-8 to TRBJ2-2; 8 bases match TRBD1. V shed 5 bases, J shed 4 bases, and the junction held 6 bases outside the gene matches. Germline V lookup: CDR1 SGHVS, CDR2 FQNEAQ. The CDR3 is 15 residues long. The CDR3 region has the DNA TGTGCCAGCAGCCCAGACAGGGGTGGCACCGGGGAGCTGTTTTTT. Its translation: CASSPDRGGTGELFF.

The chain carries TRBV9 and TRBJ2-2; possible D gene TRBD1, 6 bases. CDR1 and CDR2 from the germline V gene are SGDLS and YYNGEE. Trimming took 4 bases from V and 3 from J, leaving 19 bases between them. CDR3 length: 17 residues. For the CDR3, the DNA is TGTGCCAGCAGCCTCAACTCGGGGACAAGCTACACCGGGGAGCTGTTTTTT. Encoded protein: CASSLNSGTSYTGELFF.

CDR3 sequence (DNA): TGTGCCAGCAGCCCACGGACAGGGCCAATGAACACTGAAGCTTTCTTT. Translation gives CASSPRTGPMNTEAFF. J is TRBJ1-1 and V is TRBV4-2, with 8 bases matching TRBD1. This CDR3 comprises 16 residues. CDR1 is LGHNA and CDR2 is YNFKEQ in the germline V gene. The trim removed 4 bases at V and 0 bases at J, leaving 7 bases unmatched.

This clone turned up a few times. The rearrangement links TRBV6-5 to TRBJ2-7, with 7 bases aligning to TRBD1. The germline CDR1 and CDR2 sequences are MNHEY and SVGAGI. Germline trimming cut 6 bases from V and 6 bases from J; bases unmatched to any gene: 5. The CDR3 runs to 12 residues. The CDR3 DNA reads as TGTGCCAGCAGCCCAGACAGGGTCGAGCAGTACTTC. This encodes CASSPDRVEQYF.